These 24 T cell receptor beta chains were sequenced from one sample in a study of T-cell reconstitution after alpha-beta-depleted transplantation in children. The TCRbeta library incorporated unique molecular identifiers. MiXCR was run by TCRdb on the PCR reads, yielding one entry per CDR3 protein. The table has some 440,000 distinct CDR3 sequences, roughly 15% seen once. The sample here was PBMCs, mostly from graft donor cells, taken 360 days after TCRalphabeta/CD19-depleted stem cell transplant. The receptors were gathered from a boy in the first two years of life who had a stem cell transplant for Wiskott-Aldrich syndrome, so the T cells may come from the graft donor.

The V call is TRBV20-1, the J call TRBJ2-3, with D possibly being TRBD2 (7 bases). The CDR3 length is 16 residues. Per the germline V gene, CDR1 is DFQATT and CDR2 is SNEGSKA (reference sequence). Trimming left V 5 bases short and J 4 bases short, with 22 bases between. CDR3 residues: CSAPSRWGGAPDTQYF. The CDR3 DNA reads TGCAGTGCTCCATCCCGTTGGGGGGGGGCCCCAGATACGCAGTATTTT.

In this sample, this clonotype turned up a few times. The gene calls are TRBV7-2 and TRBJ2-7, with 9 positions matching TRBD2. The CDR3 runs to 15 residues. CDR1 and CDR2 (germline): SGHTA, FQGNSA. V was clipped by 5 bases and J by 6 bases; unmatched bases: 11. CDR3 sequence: CASSQTVVAGAEQYF. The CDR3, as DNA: TGTGCCAGCAGCCAAACGGTCGTAGCGGGGGCCGAGCAGTACTTC. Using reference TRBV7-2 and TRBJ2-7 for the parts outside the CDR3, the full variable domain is GAGVSQSPSNKVTEKGKDVELRCDPISGHTALYWYRQSLGQGLEFLIYFQGNSAPDKSGLPSDRFSAERTGGSVSTLTIQRTQQEDSAVYLCASSQTVVAGAEQYFGPGTRLTVT.

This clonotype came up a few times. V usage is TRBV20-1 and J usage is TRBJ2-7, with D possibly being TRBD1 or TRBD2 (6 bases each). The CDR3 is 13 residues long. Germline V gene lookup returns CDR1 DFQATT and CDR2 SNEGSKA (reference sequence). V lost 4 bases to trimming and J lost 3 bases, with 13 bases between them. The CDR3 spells CSAIQGGRYEQYF. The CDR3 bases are TGCAGTGCTATCCAAGGGGGGCGCTACGAGCAGTACTTC.

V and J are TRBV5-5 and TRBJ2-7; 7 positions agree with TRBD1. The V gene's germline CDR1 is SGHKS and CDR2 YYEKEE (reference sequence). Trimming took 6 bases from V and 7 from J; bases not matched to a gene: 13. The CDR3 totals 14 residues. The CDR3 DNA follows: TGTGCCAGCAACTACTTCTCGACAGGGAAGGAGCAGTACTTC. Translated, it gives CASNYFSTGKEQYF.

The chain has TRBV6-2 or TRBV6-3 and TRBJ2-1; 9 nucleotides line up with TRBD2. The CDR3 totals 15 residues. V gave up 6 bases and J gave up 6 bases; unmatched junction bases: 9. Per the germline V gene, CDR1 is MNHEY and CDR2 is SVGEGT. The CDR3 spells CASRLIAGVLNEQFF. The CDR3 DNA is TGTGCCAGCAGGCTAATAGCGGGGGTACTCAATGAGCAGTTCTTC.

DNA of the CDR3: TGTGCCACCAGTGATCCCAGGGGTGAGAGGAAGAATGAGCAGTTCTTC. This sequence encodes CATSDPRGERKNEQFF. This chain links TRBV24-1 with TRBJ2-1; D possibly corresponds to TRBD1 (6 bases). V was pared by 3 bases and J by 7 bases, with 18 bases between. Germline V gene lookup returns CDR1 KGHDR and CDR2 SFDVKD. This CDR3 spans 16 amino acids.

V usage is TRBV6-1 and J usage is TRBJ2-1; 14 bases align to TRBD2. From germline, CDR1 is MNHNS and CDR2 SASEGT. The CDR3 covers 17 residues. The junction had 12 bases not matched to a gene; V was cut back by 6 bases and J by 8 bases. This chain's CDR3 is CASSHARLAGGTDEQFF. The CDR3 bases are TGTGCCAGCAGCCACGCTCGACTAGCGGGAGGGACGGATGAGCAGTTCTTC.

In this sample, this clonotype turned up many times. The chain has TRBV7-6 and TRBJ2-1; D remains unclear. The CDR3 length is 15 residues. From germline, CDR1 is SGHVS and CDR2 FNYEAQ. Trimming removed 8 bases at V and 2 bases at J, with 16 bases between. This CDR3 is CASGASHQTYNEQFF. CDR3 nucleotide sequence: TGTGCCAGCGGTGCCAGCCACCAGACCTACAATGAGCAGTTCTTC. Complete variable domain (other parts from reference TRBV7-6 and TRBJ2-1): GAGVSQSPRYKVTKRGQDVALRCDPISGHVSLYWYRQALGQGPEFLTYFNYEAQQDKSGLPNDRFSAERPEGSISTLTIQRTEQRDSAMYRCASGASHQTYNEQFFGPGTRLTVL.

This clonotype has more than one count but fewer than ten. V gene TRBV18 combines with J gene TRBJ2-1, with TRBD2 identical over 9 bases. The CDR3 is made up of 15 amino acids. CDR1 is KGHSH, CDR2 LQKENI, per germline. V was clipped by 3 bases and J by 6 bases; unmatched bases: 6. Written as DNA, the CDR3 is TGTGCCAGCTCACCCCCGGGACTAGCACCCAATGAGCAGTTCTTC. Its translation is CASSPPGLAPNEQFF.

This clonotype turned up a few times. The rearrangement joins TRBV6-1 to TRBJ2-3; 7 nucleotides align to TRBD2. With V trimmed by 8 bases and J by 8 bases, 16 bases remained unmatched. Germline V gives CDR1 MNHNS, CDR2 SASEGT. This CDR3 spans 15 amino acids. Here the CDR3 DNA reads TGTGCCAGCCGTCCCGGGACTATAGACGGCGGTACGCAGTATTTT. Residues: CASRPGTIDGGTQYF.

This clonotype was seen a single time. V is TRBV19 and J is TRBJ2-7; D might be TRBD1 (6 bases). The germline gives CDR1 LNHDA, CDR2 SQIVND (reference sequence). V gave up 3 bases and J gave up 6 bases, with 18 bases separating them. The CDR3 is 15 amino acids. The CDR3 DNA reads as TGTGCCAGTAGTATGTCTGGGGGCCCGCTCGGCGAGCAGTACTTC. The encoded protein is CASSMSGGPLGEQYF.

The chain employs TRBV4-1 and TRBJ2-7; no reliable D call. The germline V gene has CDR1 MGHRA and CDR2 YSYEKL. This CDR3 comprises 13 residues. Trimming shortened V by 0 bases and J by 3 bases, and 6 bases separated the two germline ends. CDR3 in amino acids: CASSQDIIYEQYF. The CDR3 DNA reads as TGCGCCAGCAGCCAAGATATTATCTACGAGCAGTACTTC.

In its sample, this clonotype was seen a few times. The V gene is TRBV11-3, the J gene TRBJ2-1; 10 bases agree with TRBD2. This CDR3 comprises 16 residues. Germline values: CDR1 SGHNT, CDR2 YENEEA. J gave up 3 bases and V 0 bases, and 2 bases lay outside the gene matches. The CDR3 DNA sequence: TGTGCCAGCAGCTTAGAAGGACTAGCGGTCTACAATGAGCAGTTCTTC. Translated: CASSLEGLAVYNEQFF.

The DNA for the CDR3 is TGCGCCAGCAGCCGTCGCTTACGAGAGACCCAGTACTTC. It encodes CASSRRLRETQYF. V and J are TRBV4-1 and TRBJ2-5; D call uncertain. The V end was cut by 4 bases, the J end by 4 bases, with 10 bases between. The CDR3 runs to 13 residues. The V gene's germline CDR1 is MGHRA and CDR2 YSYEKL.

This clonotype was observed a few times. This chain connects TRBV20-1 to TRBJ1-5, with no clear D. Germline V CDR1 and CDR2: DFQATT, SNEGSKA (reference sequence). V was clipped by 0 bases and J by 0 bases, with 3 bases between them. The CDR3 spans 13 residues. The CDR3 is CSAREDSNQPQHF. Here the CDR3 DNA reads TGCAGTGCTAGAGAAGATAGCAATCAGCCCCAGCATTTT.

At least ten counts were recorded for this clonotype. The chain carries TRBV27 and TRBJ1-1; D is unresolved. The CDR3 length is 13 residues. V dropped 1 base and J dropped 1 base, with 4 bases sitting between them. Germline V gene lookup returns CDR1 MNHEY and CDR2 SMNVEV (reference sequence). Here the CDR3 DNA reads TGTGCCAGCAGTTTATATGGGAACACTGAAGCTTTCTTT. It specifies CASSLYGNTEAFF.

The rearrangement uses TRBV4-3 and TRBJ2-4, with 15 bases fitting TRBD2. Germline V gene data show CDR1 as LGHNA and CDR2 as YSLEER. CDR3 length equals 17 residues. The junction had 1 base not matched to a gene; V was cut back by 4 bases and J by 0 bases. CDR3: CASSRGLAGGAKNIQYF. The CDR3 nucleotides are TGCGCCAGCAGCCGGGGACTAGCGGGAGGAGCCAAAAACATTCAGTACTTC.

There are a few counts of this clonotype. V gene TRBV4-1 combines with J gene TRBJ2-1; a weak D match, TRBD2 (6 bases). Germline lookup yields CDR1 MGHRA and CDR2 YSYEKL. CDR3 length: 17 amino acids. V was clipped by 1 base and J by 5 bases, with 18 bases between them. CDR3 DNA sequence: TGCGCCAGCAGCCAAGTCTCCGGCGGGGTCTGGGACAATGAGCAGTTCTTC. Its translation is CASSQVSGGVWDNEQFF.

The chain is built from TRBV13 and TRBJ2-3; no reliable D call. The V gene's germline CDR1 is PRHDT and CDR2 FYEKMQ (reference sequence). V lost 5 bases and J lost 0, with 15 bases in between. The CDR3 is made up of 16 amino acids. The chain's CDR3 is CASSGRLISSTDTQYF. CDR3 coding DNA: TGTGCCAGCAGCGGCAGACTTATCTCTAGCACAGATACGCAGTATTTT.

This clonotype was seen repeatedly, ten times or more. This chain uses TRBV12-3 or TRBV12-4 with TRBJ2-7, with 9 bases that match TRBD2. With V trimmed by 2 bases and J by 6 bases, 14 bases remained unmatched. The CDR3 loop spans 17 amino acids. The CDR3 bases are TGTGCCAGCAGTTTACCCGGGTGGGCTAGCGGGACTGGCGAGCAGTACTTC. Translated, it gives CASSLPGWASGTGEQYF.

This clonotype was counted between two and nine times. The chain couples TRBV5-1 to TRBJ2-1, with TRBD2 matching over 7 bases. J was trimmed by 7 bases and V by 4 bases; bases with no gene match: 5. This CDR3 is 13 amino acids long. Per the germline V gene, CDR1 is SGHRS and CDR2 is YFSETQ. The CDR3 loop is CASSTLAWNEQFF. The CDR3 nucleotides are TGCGCCAGCAGCACACTAGCGTGGAATGAGCAGTTCTTC.

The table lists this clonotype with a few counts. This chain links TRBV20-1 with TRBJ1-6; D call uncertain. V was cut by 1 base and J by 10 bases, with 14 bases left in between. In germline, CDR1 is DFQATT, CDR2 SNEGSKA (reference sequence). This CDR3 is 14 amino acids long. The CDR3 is CSARGVGGRSPLHF. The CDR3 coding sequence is TGCAGTGCTAGAGGGGTAGGCGGTCGATCACCCCTCCACTTT.

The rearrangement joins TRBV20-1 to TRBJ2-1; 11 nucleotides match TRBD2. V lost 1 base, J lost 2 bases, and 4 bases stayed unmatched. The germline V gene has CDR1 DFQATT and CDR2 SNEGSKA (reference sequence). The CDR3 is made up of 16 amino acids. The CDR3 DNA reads TGCAGTGCTAGAGGGGGTAGCGGGAGGGCCTACAATGAGCAGTTCTTC. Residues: CSARGGSGRAYNEQFF.

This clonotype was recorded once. The CDR3 loop is CATSRPDRDQPQHF. CDR3 nucleotides: TGTGCCACCAGCAGACCCGACAGGGATCAGCCCCAGCATTTT. The rearrangement uses TRBV15 and TRBJ1-5; 7 nucleotides match TRBD1. With 2 bases clipped from V and 5 bases from J, the junction kept 3 bases outside the gene matches. Germline loops: CDR1 LNHNV, CDR2 YYDKDF (reference sequence). This CDR3 contains 14 residues.